This is a list of T cell receptor beta chains from one sample in a study of T cells after somatic rescue of genetic block. Assay: immunoSEQ multiplex PCR; the TCRdb copy retains only in-frame clones and omits some. The sample records some 14,000 clones, approximately 70% being singletons. The sample was peripheral blood mononuclear cells (PBMCs). The receptors stem from a boy younger than 18. Both conserved end residues are part of each CDR3. D genes are given only for firm matches. Only part of the rows carry a size: once, few, many, or a class if the clone is expanded.

v_gene	j_gene	d_gene	abundance	CDR3aa	CDR3nt
TRBV2	TRBJ2-5	TRBD2	NA	CAAGGLAGVQETQYF	TGTGCCGCCGGCGGCCTAGCGGGGGTCCAAGAGACCCAGTACTTC
TRBV7-9	TRBJ2-2	NA	few	CASSFEGLPTGELFF	TGTGCCAGCAGCTTCGAGGGCCTCCCCACCGGGGAGCTGTTTTTT
TRBV7-3	TRBJ2-6	NA	NA	CASSLGPGHPRSGANVLTF	TGTGCCAGCAGCTTAGGTCCGGGACACCCGCGTTCTGGGGCCAACGTCCTGACTTTC
TRBV19	TRBJ2-7	TRBD1	NA	CASSVPGQGTYEQYF	TGTGCCAGTAGTGTGCCGGGACAGGGAACCTACGAGCAGTACTTC
TRBV18	TRBJ2-6	NA	NA	CASSSGSGANVLTF	TGTGCCAGCTCGTCAGGCTCTGGGGCCAACGTCCTGACTTTC
TRBV5-8	TRBJ1-6	NA	NA	CASSLYSYNSPLHF	TGTGCCAGCAGCTTGTACAGTTATAATTCACCCCTCCACTTT
TRBV28	TRBJ2-1	TRBD2	NA	CASSQLAGGQGAYNEQFF	TGTGCCAGCAGTCAACTAGCGGGGGGGCAAGGGGCCTACAATGAGCAGTTCTTC
TRBV7-3	TRBJ2-3	NA	few	CASSFKGVGFTDTQYF	TGTGCCAGCAGCTTCAAGGGTGTGGGATTCACAGATACGCAGTATTTT
TRBV5-1	TRBJ2-1	TRBD1	NA	CASSKQGANYNEQFF	TGCGCCAGCAGCAAACAGGGGGCTAACTACAATGAGCAGTTCTTC
TRBV6-6	TRBJ1-6	TRBD1	NA	CASSYSQGGNSPLHF	TGTGCCAGCAGTTACTCACAGGGGGGGAACTCACCCCTCCACTTT
TRBV19	TRBJ2-3	TRBD2	NA	CASSTSAGGTDTQYF	TGTGCCAGTAGTACCTCTGCGGGGGGGACAGATACGCAGTATTTT
TRBV25-1	TRBJ2-7	NA	NA	CASSDPVLGPYEQYF	TGTGCCAGCAGTGATCCGGTATTGGGACCCTACGAGCAGTACTTC
TRBV6-6	TRBJ2-7	TRBD1	NA	CASSSDRGTYEQYF	TGTGCCAGCAGTTCCGACAGGGGAACCTACGAGCAGTACTTC
TRBV7-3	TRBJ2-5	TRBD2	NA	CASSSSGLAGGETQYF	TGTGCCAGCAGCAGCTCGGGACTAGCGGGAGGAGAGACCCAGTACTTC
TRBV9	TRBJ2-7	NA	NA	CASSETRQGPISYEQYF	TGTGCCAGCAGTGAAACCCGGCAGGGGCCTATTTCCTACGAGCAGTACTTC
TRBV6-1	TRBJ1-2	NA	NA	CASSEMGYGYTF	TGTGCCAGCAGTGAAATGGGCTATGGCTACACCTTC
TRBV10-3	TRBJ1-4	NA	NA	CAISDPGLDNEKLFF	TGTGCCATCAGTGACCCGGGACTGGATAATGAAAAACTGTTTTTT
TRBV10-3	TRBJ2-3	TRBD2	NA	CATAGADTQYF	TGTGCCACAGCGGGAGCAGATACGCAGTATTTT
TRBV11-2	TRBJ1-1	NA	NA	CASSEPYYHTEAFF	TGTGCCAGCAGCGAGCCCTATTACCACACTGAAGCTTTCTTT
TRBV5-4	TRBJ1-3	NA	NA	CASSLKDFGNTIYF	TGTGCCAGCAGCTTGAAGGATTTTGGAAACACCATATATTTT
TRBV2	TRBJ2-2	NA	NA	CASRATRFYTGELLF	TGTGCCAGCAGAGCGACTAGGTTCTACACCGGGGAGCTGCTTTTT
TRBV5-6	TRBJ2-6	NA	NA	CASSLRIQFRSGANVLTF	TGTGCCAGCAGCTTGAGAATTCAGTTCCGCTCTGGGGCCAACGTCCTGACTTTC
TRBV19	TRBJ2-1	TRBD2	once	CASSVLAGDEQFF	TGTGCCAGTAGTGTTCTAGCGGGGGATGAGCAGTTCTTC
TRBV7-3	TRBJ2-3	TRBD2	NA	CASSLSGGSTDTQYF	TGTGCCAGCAGCTTAAGCGGGGGATCCACAGATACGCAGTATTTT
TRBV6-1	TRBJ2-7	NA	once	CASSEFAATYEQYF	TGTGCCAGCAGTGAATTTGCGGCTACCTACGAGCAGTACTTC
TRBV10-2	TRBJ2-7	NA	NA	CASSERHLSYEQYF	TGCGCCAGCAGTGAGAGACATCTCTCATACGAGCAGTACTTC
TRBV11-1	TRBJ2-6	NA	NA	CASSLVGANVLTF	TGTGCCAGCAGCTTAGTTGGGGCCAACGTCCTGACTTTC
TRBV18	TRBJ2-1	TRBD2	once	CASSEIGLAGNNEQFF	TGTGCCAGCTCAGAGATAGGACTAGCGGGGAACAATGAGCAGTTCTTC
TRBV2	TRBJ1-6	TRBD1	NA	CARRTGYNSPLHF	TGTGCCAGGCGGACAGGGTATAATTCACCCCTCCACTTT
TRBV28	TRBJ2-7	TRBD1	NA	CASSLYRGEQYF	TGTGCCAGCAGTTTGTACAGGGGGGAGCAGTACTTC